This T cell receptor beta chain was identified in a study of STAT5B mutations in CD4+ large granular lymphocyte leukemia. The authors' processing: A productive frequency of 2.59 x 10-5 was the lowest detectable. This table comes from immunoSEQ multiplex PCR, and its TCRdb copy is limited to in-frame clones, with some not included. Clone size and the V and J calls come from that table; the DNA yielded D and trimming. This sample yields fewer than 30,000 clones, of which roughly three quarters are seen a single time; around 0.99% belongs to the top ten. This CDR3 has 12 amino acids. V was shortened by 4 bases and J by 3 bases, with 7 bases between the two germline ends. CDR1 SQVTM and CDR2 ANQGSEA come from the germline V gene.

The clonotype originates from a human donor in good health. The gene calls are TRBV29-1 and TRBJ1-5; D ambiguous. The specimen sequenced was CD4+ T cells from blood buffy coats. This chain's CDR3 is CSVGEFNQPQHF. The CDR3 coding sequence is TGCAGCGTTGGAGAATTCAATCAGCCCCAGCATTTT.